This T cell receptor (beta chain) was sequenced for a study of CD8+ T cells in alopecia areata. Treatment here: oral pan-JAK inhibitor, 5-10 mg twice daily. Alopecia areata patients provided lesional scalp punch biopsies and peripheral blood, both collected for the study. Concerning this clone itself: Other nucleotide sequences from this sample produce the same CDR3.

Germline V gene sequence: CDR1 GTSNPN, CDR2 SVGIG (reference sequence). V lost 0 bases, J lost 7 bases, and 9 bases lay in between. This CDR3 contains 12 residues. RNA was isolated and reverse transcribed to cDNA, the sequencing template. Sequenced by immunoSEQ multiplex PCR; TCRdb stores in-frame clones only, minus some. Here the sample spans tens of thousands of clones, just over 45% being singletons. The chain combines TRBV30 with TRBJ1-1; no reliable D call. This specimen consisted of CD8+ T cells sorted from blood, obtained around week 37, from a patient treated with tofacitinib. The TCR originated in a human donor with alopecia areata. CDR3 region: CAWSVMGLEAFF. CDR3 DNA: TGTGCCTGGAGTGTGATGGGCCTTGAAGCTTTCTTT.